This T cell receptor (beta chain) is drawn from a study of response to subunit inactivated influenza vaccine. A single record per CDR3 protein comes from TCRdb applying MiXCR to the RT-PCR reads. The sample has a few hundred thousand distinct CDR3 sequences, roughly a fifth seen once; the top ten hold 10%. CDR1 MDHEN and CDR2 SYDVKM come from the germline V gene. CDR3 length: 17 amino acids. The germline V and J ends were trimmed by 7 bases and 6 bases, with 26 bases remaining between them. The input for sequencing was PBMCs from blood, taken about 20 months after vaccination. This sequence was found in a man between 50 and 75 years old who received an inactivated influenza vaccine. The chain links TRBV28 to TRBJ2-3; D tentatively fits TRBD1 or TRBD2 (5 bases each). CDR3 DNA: TGTGCCAGCACCGATCTTCTTGGGGGATCTTTTGGGGATACGCAGTATTTT. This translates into CASTDLLGGSFGDTQYF.